This entry lists 21 T cell receptor beta chains sequenced from one sample in a study of blood T cell repertoires in COVID-19. Assay used: immunoSEQ multiplex PCR; TCRdb lists only in-frame clones, some missing. This sample yields around 70,000 clones, of which roughly 92% are seen a single time; about 2.5% belongs to the top ten. The sample comprised peripheral blood. The receptor source for this set is a man aged 50 to 60 with COVID-19, enrolled during active disease.

The V gene is TRBV27, the J gene TRBJ2-7; 7 bases are a match to TRBD1. Unmatched junction bases numbered 12, after V lost 6 bases and J lost 4 bases. The CDR3 contains 15 residues. CDR1 is MNHEY, CDR2 SMNVEV, per germline (reference sequence). The DNA for the CDR3 is TGTGCCAGCAGATCGACAGGGAACCGACTTTACGAGCAGTACGTC. Translation: CASRSTGNRLYEQYV.

This clone was found a few times. The rearrangement uses TRBV28 and TRBJ1-2; no definite D call. V was pared by 8 bases and J by 8 bases, with 12 bases between. This CDR3 comprises 11 residues. The germline V gene has CDR1 MDHEN and CDR2 SYDVKM. CDR3 residues: CASGRVGGYTF. CDR3 coding DNA: TGTGCCAGCGGGAGGGTAGGAGGCTACACCTTC.

The V call is TRBV7-9, the J call TRBJ2-1; the match to TRBD2 covers 14 bases. Germline V gene lookup returns CDR1 SEHNR and CDR2 FQNEAQ (reference sequence). Unmatched junction bases numbered 15, after V lost 4 bases and J lost 7 bases. The CDR3 spans 19 residues. As DNA, the CDR3 is TGTGCCAGCAGCTGGATCCCCGGGACTAGCGGGAGTCTCCCTAATGAGCAGTTCTTC. It yields the protein CASSWIPGTSGSLPNEQFF.

The chain combines TRBV9 with TRBJ2-1, with 8 bases fitting TRBD2. The V segment lost 4 bases and the J segment 5 bases; nucleotides outside the gene matches: 8. Per the germline V gene, CDR1 is SGDLS and CDR2 is YYNGEE. The CDR3 runs 15 residues. CDR3 residues: CASSLDSGADNEQFF. DNA of the CDR3: TGTGCCAGCAGCCTCGATAGCGGGGCCGACAATGAGCAGTTCTTC.

The rearrangement links TRBV25-1 to TRBJ1-2; D is unclear. The CDR3 runs 16 residues. Germline CDR1 is MGHDK and CDR2 is SYGVNS. The germline V and J ends were trimmed by 1 base and 4 bases, with 16 bases remaining between them. The CDR3 DNA reads as TGTGCCAGCAGTGAATGGGGAGGCCTGATGAGCTATGGCTACACCTTC. It is translated as CASSEWGGLMSYGYTF.

The chain carries TRBV18 and TRBJ2-3, with TRBD2 matching over 12 bases. This CDR3 region has 16 residues. V shed 3 bases and J 1 base; nucleotides not matched to a gene: 2. Germline loops: CDR1 KGHSH, CDR2 LQKENI. Here the CDR3 reads CASSPWTSGGTDTQYF. As DNA, the CDR3 is TGTGCCAGCTCACCTTGGACTAGCGGGGGCACAGATACGCAGTATTTT.

The rearrangement uses TRBV11-1 and TRBJ2-3; the D gene is possibly TRBD2 (5 bases). Germline CDR1 SGHAT, CDR2 FQDESV (reference sequence). The CDR3 is made up of 15 amino acids. Trimming pared 4 bases from V and 5 bases from J, leaving 16 bases between. For the CDR3, the DNA is TGTGCCAGCAGCTATTCACGCAATCGGGGAGATACGCAGTATTTT. Translated: CASSYSRNRGDTQYF.

This clone has just a few counts. The chain is built from TRBV5-1 and TRBJ1-6; D unresolved. This CDR3 spans 16 amino acids. Looked up from germline, CDR1 is SGHRS and CDR2 is YFSETQ. The V end was cut by 0 bases, the J end by 0 bases, with 7 bases between. The CDR3, as DNA: TGCGCCAGCAGCTTGGACGGGATCTCCTATAATTCACCCCTCCACTTT. Amino acid sequence: CASSLDGISYNSPLHF.

This rearrangement joins TRBV21-1 to TRBJ2-7; the listed D gene, TRBD2, was not tested against the DNA. TRBV21-1 is reported as a pseudogene. The CDR3 contains 16 residues. This CDR3 is CASSTPRVALSYEQYV. CDR3 coding DNA: TGTGCCAGCAGCACCCCTCGGGTAGCTCTCTCCTACGAGCAGTACGTC.

The chain has TRBV2 and TRBJ1-6; 7 bases fit TRBD1. The length of the CDR3 is 15 residues. V shed 6 bases, J shed 8 bases, and the junction held 10 bases outside the gene matches. Per germline, CDR1 SNHLY and CDR2 FYNNEI. The CDR3 loop is CASSPQGQRDSPLHF. CDR3 bases: TGTGCCAGCAGCCCACAGGGGCAGCGGGATTCACCCCTCCACTTT.

This clone is a singleton in its sample. V usage is TRBV21-1 and J usage is TRBJ2-6; the table's D call, TRBD2, was not checked against the DNA. TRBV21-1 is flagged as a pseudogene. This CDR3 contains 16 residues. The CDR3 nucleotides are TGTGCCAGCAGCGTCGAGACTCTCGGGGATGGGGACGTCCTGACTTTC. Translating it yields CASSVETLGDGDVLTF.

The V call is TRBV9, the J call TRBJ1-1; a weak D match, TRBD1 (6 bases). CDR3 size: 14 residues. Germline V gene data show CDR1 as SGDLS and CDR2 as YYNGEE. The V gene lost 2 bases and the J gene lost 0 bases, with 8 bases spanning the gap. Written as DNA, the CDR3 is TGTGCCAGCAGCGTGGGGGACATGAACACTGAAGCTTTCTTT. Amino acids: CASSVGDMNTEAFF.

J is TRBJ2-1 and V is TRBV28, with 13 bases aligning to TRBD2. Trimming at V came to 4 bases and at J to 7 bases, leaving 4 bases not matched to a gene. From germline, CDR1 is MDHEN and CDR2 SYDVKM. This CDR3 is 15 amino acids long. CDR3 DNA: TGTGCCAGCAGTTGGGGACTAGCGGGACGGAATGAGCAGTTCTTC. Its protein product is CASSWGLAGRNEQFF.

The J gene is TRBJ1-2, the V gene TRBV15; 9 positions agree with TRBD1. Germline V CDR1 and CDR2: LNHNV, YYDKDF (reference sequence). Germline trimming cut 3 bases from V and 8 bases from J; bases unmatched to any gene: 10. This CDR3 is 15 amino acids long. The CDR3 protein is CATSSGRDRVSGYTF. The CDR3, as DNA: TGTGCCACCAGCAGCGGCCGGGACAGGGTATCAGGCTACACCTTC.

The sample holds one count of this clone. The chain joins TRBV2 to TRBJ1-6, with TRBD1 as a possible D gene (5 bases). CDR3 length: 14 residues. Per the germline V gene, CDR1 is SNHLY and CDR2 is FYNNEI. V gave up 6 bases and J gave up 4 bases, with 10 bases separating them. The CDR3 DNA follows: TGTGCCAGCAGATTAGACAGATATAATTCACCCCTCCACTTT. Translating gives CASRLDRYNSPLHF. The variable domain in full, with the rest retrieved from reference TRBV2 and TRBJ1-6, is EPEVTQTPSHQVTQMGQEVILRCVPISNHLYFYWYRQILGQKVEFLVSFYNNEISEKSEIFDDQFSVERPDGSNFTLKIRSTKLEDSAMYFCASRLDRYNSPLHFGNGTRLTVT.

V gene TRBV6-5 combines with J gene TRBJ2-3; TRBD2 aligns across 7 bases. CDR3 length: 16 residues. V lost 0 bases to trimming and J lost 0 bases; unmatched junction nucleotides: 3. Germline lookup yields CDR1 MNHEY and CDR2 SVGAGI. This chain's CDR3 is CASSYSLGGSTDTQYF. The CDR3 bases are TGTGCCAGCAGTTACTCTTTGGGAGGGAGCACAGATACGCAGTATTTT.

The chain couples TRBV7-3 to TRBJ1-2, with D unresolved. This CDR3 has 18 residues. V was clipped by 2 bases and J by 5 bases, with 24 bases between them. CDR1 is SGHTA and CDR2 is FQGTGA in the germline V gene. CDR3 sequence reads: CASSLFLSFGASLYGYTF. The CDR3 nucleotides are TGTGCCAGCAGCTTATTTTTGAGTTTTGGTGCGAGCTTATATGGCTACACCTTC.

V usage is TRBV28 and J usage is TRBJ2-2, with 10 bases lining up with TRBD1. CDR1 and CDR2 from the germline V gene are MDHEN and SYDVKM. The CDR3 sequence is 16 residues long. J lost 9 bases, V lost 6 bases, and 13 bases had no gene match. The CDR3 DNA is TGTGCCAGCAGCTCCCCCGGACAGGGGGGGTATAGGGAGCTGTTTTTT. Amino acids: CASSSPGQGGYRELFF.

V and J are TRBV29-1 and TRBJ2-7; the match to TRBD1 covers 12 bases. Unmatched junction bases numbered 3, after V lost 6 bases and J lost 3 bases. The CDR3 loop spans 13 amino acids. Looked up from germline, CDR1 is SQVTM and CDR2 is ANQGSEA. The CDR3 bases are TGCAGCGTAGGGACAGGGGGCAACTACGAGCAGTACTTC. This codes for CSVGTGGNYEQYF.

A note on this clone: Other DNA sequences of this sample code for an identical CDR3. V is TRBV19 and J is TRBJ2-2; TRBD1 matches 7 bases. Germline V gives CDR1 LNHDA, CDR2 SQIVND (reference sequence). The CDR3 totals 16 residues. The V segment lost 2 bases and the J segment 0 bases; nucleotides outside the gene matches: 3. CDR3 bases: TGTGCCAGTAGTATAATTGGGACAGCGAACACCGGGGAGCTGTTTTTT. Translation gives CASSIIGTANTGELFF.

V usage is TRBV6-2 or TRBV6-3 and J usage is TRBJ1-2, with no clear D. Germline lookup yields CDR1 MNHEY and CDR2 SVGEGT. The V end was cut by 4 bases, the J end by 5 bases, with 11 bases between. This CDR3 is built from 13 residues. CDR3: CASSLRTGYGYTF. CDR3 DNA: TGTGCCAGCAGTTTACGGACGGGGTATGGCTACACCTTC.